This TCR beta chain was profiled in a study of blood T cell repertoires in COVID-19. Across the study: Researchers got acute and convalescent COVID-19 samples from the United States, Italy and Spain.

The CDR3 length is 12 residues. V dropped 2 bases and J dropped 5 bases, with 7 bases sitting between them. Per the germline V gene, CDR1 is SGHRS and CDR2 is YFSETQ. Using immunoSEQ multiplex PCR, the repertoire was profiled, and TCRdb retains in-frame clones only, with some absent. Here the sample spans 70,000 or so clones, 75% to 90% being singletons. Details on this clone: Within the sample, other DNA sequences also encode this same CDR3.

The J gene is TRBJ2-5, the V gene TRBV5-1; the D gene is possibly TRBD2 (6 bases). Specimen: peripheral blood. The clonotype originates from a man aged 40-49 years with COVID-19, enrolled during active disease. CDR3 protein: CASSFGGETQYF. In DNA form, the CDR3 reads TGCGCCAGCAGCTTCGGAGGGGAGACCCAGTACTTC.